This is a list of T cell receptor beta chains from one sample in a study of neoadjuvant anti-PD-1 for oral cavity cancer. Using immunoSEQ multiplex PCR, the repertoire was profiled, and TCRdb retains in-frame clones only, with some absent. Of approximately 37,000 clones in the sample, around 38% were seen once. The material sequenced was tumor tissue, taken after nivolumab (anti-PD-1) treatment. These receptors all stem from a person aged 35-80 years with oral cavity squamous cell carcinoma. The CDR3 runs from the conserved cysteine through the conserved F or W. Fields, in order: CDR3 DNA, CDR3 protein, J gene, V gene, clone size, D gene. A D gene is named only where the DNA matches it firmly. The size of a clone is reported for some rows only, either as once, few or many, or as a class for expanded clones.

TGTGCTAGTGGCCTTGACAGGGGGATCTACGAGCAGTACTTC CASGLDRGIYEQYF TRBJ2-7 TRBV12-5 - TRBD1
TGTGCCAGCAGCGGGGGGAGGGGCACAGATACGCAGTATTTT CASSGGRGTDTQYF TRBJ2-3 TRBV9 many TRBD2
TGTGCCAGCAGCTCCCTGGTAGGGGCTGAAGCTTTCTTT CASSSLVGAEAFF TRBJ1-1 TRBV7-9 few -
TGTGCCAGCAGCTCTCCGGGACTATCCAATGAGCAGTTCTTC CASSSPGLSNEQFF TRBJ2-1 TRBV7-3 - TRBD2
TGTGCCAGCAGCTTAGAACAGAGCTCCTACGAGCAGTACTTC CASSLEQSSYEQYF TRBJ2-7 TRBV5-4 - -
TGTGCCAGCAGTTTAATGGGGTTGAACACTGAAGCTTTCTTT CASSLMGLNTEAFF TRBJ1-1 TRBV27 - -
TGCAGTGCTCCTCTCTTGAGGGAGCAGTACTTC CSAPLLREQYF TRBJ2-7 TRBV20-1 - -
TGTGCCAGCAGTTACAGTCGAGGGGACAATGAGCAGTTCTTC CASSYSRGDNEQFF TRBJ2-1 TRBV6-5 - -
TGTGCCAGCAGTGTCTCTATTTTAAATGAGCAGTTCTTC CASSVSILNEQFF TRBJ2-1 TRBV6-4 - -
TGCGCCAGCAGCCAAGGGACGGGGGCCGGGGACACTGAAGCTTTCTTT CASSQGTGAGDTEAFF TRBJ1-1 TRBV4-1 - -
TGCGCCAGCAGCTTGCGTACAGGGGAAGTAGGTTTCTTT CASSLRTGEVGFF TRBJ1-1 TRBV5-1 few TRBD1
TGTGCCAGCAGTTTTCCATCAACCCTCGGGGGAGCTAGCACAGATACGCAGTATTTT CASSFPSTLGGASTDTQYF TRBJ2-3 TRBV28 - -
TGTGCCAGCACCCCAGGGGGCGCGGGCGAGCAGTACTTC CASTPGGAGEQYF TRBJ2-7 TRBV7-9 few TRBD1
TGTGCCAGCAGCCCGCCGGGGCGAAATCAGCCCCAGCATTTT CASSPPGRNQPQHF TRBJ1-5 TRBV7-9 many -
TGCGCCAGCAGCCCGCCGGGTCTCAACACCGGGGAGCTGTTTTTT CASSPPGLNTGELFF TRBJ2-2 TRBV4-1 few -
TGTGCCAGCAGCCGACAGGGCCTGAACACTGAAGCTTTCTTT CASSRQGLNTEAFF TRBJ1-1 TRBV7-3 - TRBD1
TGTGCCAGCAGTTTTAAGCTGGGCCCCAATCAGCCCCAGCATTTT CASSFKLGPNQPQHF TRBJ1-5 TRBV28 - -
TGTGCCAGCAGCTCCTACATATCCTACGAGCAGTACTTC CASSSYISYEQYF TRBJ2-7 TRBV27 - -
TGTGCCAGCAGCCTTTTTCCTGCCGGAGGACAGTTCTTC CASSLFPAGGQFF TRBJ2-1 TRBV7-6 - -
TGTGCCAGCAGCCTAGTGGCTAGCGGGAGGGGTGAGCAGTTCTTC CASSLVASGRGEQFF TRBJ2-1 TRBV7-3 once TRBD2
TGCGCCAGCAGCCCCCACTTGGGTGACACTGAAGCTTTCTTT CASSPHLGDTEAFF TRBJ1-1 TRBV4-1 few -
TGCGCCAGCAGGGATGACAGTAACACCGGGGAGCTGTTTTTT CASRDDSNTGELFF TRBJ2-2 TRBV5-1 many -
TGTGCCAGCAGCTTAGCGGACAGGGGGCTCGAGCAGTACTTC CASSLADRGLEQYF TRBJ2-7 TRBV7-9 many TRBD1
TGTGCCACCAGCAGAGATCGGACGGTGAACACTGAAGCTTTCTTT CATSRDRTVNTEAFF TRBJ1-1 TRBV15 - -
TGCGCCAGCAGCTTTCACTATAATTCACCCCTCCACTTT CASSFHYNSPLHF TRBJ1-6 TRBV5-1 - -
TGTGCCAGCAGCGCCTCCGGGACAAAAGACTCTGAAGCTTTCTTT CASSASGTKDSEAFF TRBJ1-1 TRBV7-6 - -
TGTGCCAGCAGCGTAGTTCGGACTGACACCAGCACAGATACGCAGTATTTT CASSVVRTDTSTDTQYF TRBJ2-3 TRBV9 many -
TGTGCCAGCAGTCCCGGCCCGAACTATGGCTACACCTTC CASSPGPNYGYTF TRBJ1-2 TRBV6-6 few -
TGTGCCTGGAGTCGACTAGCGGGAGATACGGATTTT CAWSRLAGDTDF TRBJ2-3 TRBV30 - TRBD2
TGTGCCAGCAGCGCCGAGGGGATGGTTAATGAAAAACTGTTTTTT CASSAEGMVNEKLFF TRBJ1-4 TRBV9 - -
TGTGCCACCAACCGAGGGAACACTGAAGCTTTCTTT CATNRGNTEAFF TRBJ1-1 TRBV6-1 - -
TGTGCCAGCAGCGCTGCCGGGGACAATCAGCCCCAGCATTTT CASSAAGDNQPQHF TRBJ1-5 TRBV9 few -
TGTGCCAGCAGCTTTGGACAGCTACACGGCGGCTACACCTTC CASSFGQLHGGYTF TRBJ1-2 TRBV7-2 many -
TGCGCCAGCAGCTTGGGGGACAGGGGGTTGTCTCTTGCCTTGGACACAGATACGCAGTATTTT CASSLGDRGLSLALDTDTQYF TRBJ2-3 TRBV5-1 - TRBD1
TGTGCCAGCAGCTTGTCGGTGGCGGGAGGGCCGCGCTACGAGCAGTACTTC CASSLSVAGGPRYEQYF TRBJ2-7 TRBV5-6 many TRBD2
TGTGCCAGCAGTGATTCGGGGTACGATGGCTACACCTTC CASSDSGYDGYTF TRBJ1-2 TRBV25-1 - -
TGTGCCAGTTCGTTGCCCGGGGTGAAGGATGGCTACACCTTC CASSLPGVKDGYTF TRBJ1-2 TRBV19 few -
TGTGCCGGAAACCTAGGGGGGACTGGAGATACGCAGTATTTT CAGNLGGTGDTQYF TRBJ2-3 TRBV2 - -
TGCGCCAGCAGCTTGGATTGGGTATTGGACTACGGCTACACCTTC CASSLDWVLDYGYTF TRBJ1-2 TRBV5-1 - -
TGTGCCAGCAGCCCGCCCGGGGGACTAGCGGGCCCAGATACGCAGTATTTT CASSPPGGLAGPDTQYF TRBJ2-3 TRBV27 few TRBD2
TGTGCCAGCTCACCAGATGGCCTTGGGGCGGGGACTAGCAAGACGTACGAGCAGTACTTC CASSPDGLGAGTSKTYEQYF TRBJ2-7 TRBV18 - TRBD2
TGTGCCTATACCGAGGGGGGAAGCAATCAGCCCCAGCATTTT CAYTEGGSNQPQHF TRBJ1-5 TRBV30 - -
TGCGCCAGCAGCAGGGACACGTGGGGTGCGGGAAACACCATATATTTT CASSRDTWGAGNTIYF TRBJ1-3 TRBV5-1 few -
TGTGCCAGCAGCTTAAACACTAACTATGGCTACACCTTC CASSLNTNYGYTF TRBJ1-2 TRBV7-3 medium-sized -
TGCGCCAGCAGCCAAGAGGTAGCACAGATTAGCACAGATACGCAGTATTTT CASSQEVAQISTDTQYF TRBJ2-3 TRBV4-1 - -
TGCGCCAGCAGCTTGGCACGGGGAGAGACCCAGTACTTC CASSLARGETQYF TRBJ2-5 TRBV5-1 - -